This passage covers 11 T cell receptor beta chains from one sample sequenced in a study of T-cell memory formation after mild COVID-19 (dated by TCRdb to 2020 to 2023). Libraries were built with 5' RACE. Sequenced using an Illumina NovaSeq 6000. The public sequencing data were trimmed at Q25 with fastp and processed into clonotypes with MiXCR by TCRdb, which kept only in-frame beta chains. Each entry merges the rows of one CDR3 protein and shows their most common DNA and genes. Recorded for this sample are 380,000 or so distinct CDR3 sequences; roughly an eighth of them occurred a single time. The ten most abundant clones make up around a fifth of the sample. The sample was PBMCs or a T cell subset sorted from them (not recorded which). All receptors come from a man aged 18 to 30 who had mild COVID-19 (a few samples of this study predate the infection). The sample titles of this study are shuffled in the database, so cell type and time point are left out; the donor was told from shared clones.

This clonotype has at least ten counts. This chain links TRBV7-2 with TRBJ2-5; no reliable D call. The V end lost 8 bases, the J end lost 1 base, and 11 bases lay between the germline ends. Per the germline V gene, CDR1 is SGHTA and CDR2 is FQGNSA. The length of the CDR3 is 13 residues. This CDR3 reads CASLRAFQETQYF. The CDR3 DNA is TGTGCCAGCTTAAGGGCCTTCCAAGAGACCCAGTACTTC.

V gene TRBV4-3 combines with J gene TRBJ1-1; D is ambiguous. Germline V gene data show CDR1 as LGHNA and CDR2 as YSLEER. The CDR3 runs 14 residues. Between the trimmed V and J ends, which lost 4 bases and 3 bases, there was a span of 12 bases. The DNA for the CDR3 is TGCGCCAGCAGCCCCGGAACATCCGACACTGAAGCTTTCTTT. It translates to CASSPGTSDTEAFF.

With respect to this clonotype: A read error may produce the germline difference seen at one junction end. The chain employs TRBV20-1 and TRBJ1-2, with TRBD1 identical over 7 bases. This CDR3 contains 14 residues. CDR1 and CDR2 (germline): DFQATT, SNEGSKA (reference sequence). CDR3 bases: TGCAGTGCTAGAAAGACAGGGAGCCCCTATTGCTACACCTTC. Its translation is CSARKTGSPYCYTF.

This CDR3 is CATRSRETDTQYF. The CDR3 bases are TGTGCCACTCGATCGAGGGAGACAGATACGCAGTATTTT. This chain uses TRBV24-1 with TRBJ2-3; the D gene is possibly TRBD2 (5 bases). Trimming pared 10 bases from V and 3 bases from J, leaving 13 bases between. Germline loops: CDR1 KGHDR, CDR2 SFDVKD. The CDR3 length is 13 residues.

The chain couples TRBV4-1 to TRBJ2-3; 9 bases are shared with TRBD1. The CDR3 loop spans 15 amino acids. Germline V gene lookup returns CDR1 MGHRA and CDR2 YSYEKL. Trimming removed 1 base from V and 5 bases from J; junction bases left unmatched: 4. CDR3 region: CASSQVETGGDTQYF. CDR3 nucleotides: TGCGCCAGCAGCCAAGTTGAGACAGGGGGAGATACGCAGTATTTT.

In its sample, this clonotype was seen many times. V usage is TRBV5-4 and J usage is TRBJ2-5, with 9 bases that match TRBD1. Trimming at V came to 2 bases and at J to 3 bases, leaving 2 bases not matched to a gene. The CDR3 has 14 residues. Per the germline V gene, CDR1 is SGHNT and CDR2 is YYREEE (reference sequence). The DNA of the CDR3 is TGTGCCAGCAGCTTACAGGGGGCGGAAGAGACCCAGTACTTC. It codes for CASSLQGAEETQYF. Full variable domain (remainder filled in from reference TRBV5-4 and TRBJ2-5): ETGVTQSPTHLIKTRGQQVTLRCSSQSGHNTVSWYQQALGQGPQFIFQYYREEENGRGNFPPRFSGLQFPNYSSELNVNALELDDSALYLCASSLQGAEETQYFGPGTRLLVL.

This clonotype came up a few times. The chain is built from TRBV20-1 and TRBJ2-5; D may be TRBD2 (5 bases). CDR3 size: 15 residues. Between the trimmed V and J ends, which lost 5 bases and 4 bases, there was a span of 20 bases. The V gene's germline CDR1 is DFQATT and CDR2 SNEGSKA (reference sequence). The CDR3 bases are TGCAGTGCTCCCACTCTTGGACTTGGTGGAGAGACCCAGTACTTC. The encoded protein is CSAPTLGLGGETQYF.

The rearrangement joins TRBV7-2 to TRBJ1-1, with D tentatively TRBD1 (5 bases). This CDR3 has 15 residues. Germline CDR1 SGHTA, CDR2 FQGNSA. Deletions cut 1 base from V and 1 base from J, with 10 bases between. CDR3 sequence: CASSLVTGGNTEAFF. In DNA, the CDR3 is TGTGCCAGCAGCTTAGTAACGGGGGGGAACACTGAAGCTTTCTTT.

V and J are TRBV6-2 or TRBV6-3 and TRBJ2-1; 13 nucleotides agree with TRBD2. CDR1 and CDR2 (germline): MNHEY, SVGEGT. The ends lost 5 bases at V and 6 bases at J; junction bases unmatched: 4. This CDR3 is 15 amino acids long. The CDR3 nucleotides read TGTGCCAGCAGTAGGACTAGCGGGGGATCCAATGAGCAGTTCTTC. Translation: CASSRTSGGSNEQFF.

There are many counts of this clonotype. This sequence joins TRBV6-5 and TRBJ2-3; D is undetermined. V shed 2 bases and J shed 2 bases, with 11 bases lying between them. CDR1 is MNHEY and CDR2 is SVGAGI in the germline V gene. The CDR3 is 15 amino acids. CDR3 nucleotides: TGTGCCAGCAGTTACGGTGGGCCGGACACAGATACGCAGTATTTT. Amino acids: CASSYGGPDTDTQYF.

This chain connects TRBV5-1 to TRBJ1-1; no firm D call. The germline V gene encodes CDR1 SGHRS and CDR2 YFSETQ. The CDR3 covers 15 residues. Between the trimmed V and J ends, which lost 0 bases and 2 bases, there was a span of 11 bases. CDR3 sequence (DNA): TGCGCCAGCAGCTTGGGTTTGGCAGTCAACACTGAAGCTTTCTTT. Its protein product is CASSLGLAVNTEAFF.